This entry lists 30 T cell receptor beta chains sequenced from one sample in a study of identical twins. TCRdb processed the 5' RACE reads anew with MiXCR; each CDR3 protein has one entry. The sample includes 130,000 to 150,000 distinct CDR3 sequences, approximately 4% seen only once; the top ten take 7% to 10%. The sequencing input was memory T cells sorted from blood. The receptors originated from a man aged 18 to 29 in good health.

In its sample, this clonotype was seen many times. This chain joins TRBV9 and TRBJ1-1; D is unclear. Germline V lookup: CDR1 SGDLS, CDR2 YYNGEE. The germline V and J ends were trimmed by 3 bases and 0 bases, with 9 bases remaining between them. The CDR3 runs 14 residues. In DNA form, the CDR3 reads TGTGCCAGCAGCGGGTCTCTCTTGAACACTGAAGCTTTCTTT. Translation gives CASSGSLLNTEAFF.

This clonotype was recorded many times. As DNA, the CDR3 is TGTGCCAGCTCATTGGGCAGCTCCTTTGCCGGGGAGCTGTTTTTT. As protein: CASSLGSSFAGELFF. The chain carries TRBV18 and TRBJ2-2, with D uncertain. Per the germline V gene, CDR1 is KGHSH and CDR2 is LQKENI. CDR3 length: 15 amino acids. V gave up 5 bases and J gave up 6 bases, with 16 bases separating them.

This clonotype was picked up many times. V usage is TRBV20-1 and J usage is TRBJ2-7; TRBD2 agrees at 12 bases. This CDR3 contains 14 residues. CDR1 is DFQATT and CDR2 is SNEGSKA in the germline V gene (reference sequence). V shed 6 bases and J 3 bases; nucleotides not matched to a gene: 6. CDR3 DNA sequence: TGCAGTGCGACCGGGACTAGCGGGTACTACGAGCAGTACTTC. This encodes CSATGTSGYYEQYF.

This clonotype was recorded many times. The V and J genes are TRBV4-2 and TRBJ1-4; 9 bases align to TRBD1. Unmatched junction bases numbered 5, after V lost 1 base and J lost 5 bases. The germline gives CDR1 LGHNA, CDR2 YNFKEQ. The CDR3 has 16 residues. The CDR3 nucleotides are TGTGCCAGCAGCCAAGTCGGGGGACAGGGCAATGAAAAACTGTTTTTT. This translates into CASSQVGGQGNEKLFF.

This clonotype was counted once. J is TRBJ2-1 and V is TRBV30; 7 nucleotides align to TRBD2. This CDR3 is 16 amino acids long. The germline gives CDR1 GTSNPN, CDR2 SVGIG (reference sequence). V dropped 0 bases and J dropped 8; count of bases not matched to a gene: 13. The CDR3 nucleotides read TGTGCCTGGAGTGTAACCGGGAGGCCGCTAAGCCATGAGCAGTTCTTC. Protein: CAWSVTGRPLSHEQFF.

In its sample, this clonotype was seen many times. The rearrangement links TRBV5-1 to TRBJ1-4; 10 nucleotides agree with TRBD1. CDR3 length: 14 amino acids. V gave up 7 bases and J gave up 15 bases; unmatched junction bases: 15. Germline CDR1 and CDR2: SGHRS and YFSETQ. The DNA of the CDR3 is TGCGCCAGCCGTCCCACCGGGACAGGGGAGGAAATGTTTTTT. Its translation: CASRPTGTGEEMFF.

This clonotype was recorded many times. V is TRBV4-2 and J is TRBJ2-7; 12 positions agree with TRBD2. The ends lost 1 base at V and 8 bases at J; junction bases unmatched: 9. CDR3 length: 16 amino acids. Germline CDR1 is LGHNA and CDR2 is YNFKEQ. The CDR3 coding sequence is TGTGCCAGCAGCCAAGCCTCAAGGACTAGCGGGGCGAAGCAGTACTTC. The encoded protein is CASSQASRTSGAKQYF.

This clonotype has a count of ten or more. V and J are TRBV12-3 or TRBV12-4 and TRBJ2-1; 15 bases are shared with TRBD2. The V and J ends lost 3 bases and 7 bases, in that order; junction bases with no gene match: 7. The CDR3 has 17 amino acids. CDR3 sequence: CASSFGLAGGVGNEQFF. CDR3 in DNA: TGTGCCAGCAGTTTCGGACTAGCGGGAGGGGTGGGGAATGAGCAGTTCTTC.

This clonotype was seen repeatedly, ten times or more. The chain uses TRBV20-1 and TRBJ2-3, with D perhaps matching TRBD2 (6 bases). This CDR3 contains 18 residues. CDR1 and CDR2 (germline): DFQATT, SNEGSKA (reference sequence). V was cut by 1 base and J by 2 bases, with 22 bases left in between. CDR3 in DNA: TGCAGTGCTAGAGCAACGCGGGGTCCGTCCTGGGCCACAGATACGCAGTATTTT. Protein: CSARATRGPSWATDTQYF.

The V gene is TRBV18, the J gene TRBJ2-3, with a tentative D call TRBD1 (6 bases). Trimming stripped 3 bases from V and 6 bases from J, with 19 bases between. The CDR3 length is 16 residues. The germline CDR1 and CDR2 sequences are KGHSH and LQKENI. The CDR3 sequence: CASSPGIGRGMDTQYF. The CDR3, as DNA: TGTGCCAGCTCACCTGGGATCGGCAGGGGTATGGATACGCAGTATTTT.

This chain uses TRBV20-1 with TRBJ2-5, with D unclear. The length of the CDR3 is 14 residues. Germline CDR1 and CDR2: DFQATT and SNEGSKA (reference sequence). V shed 5 bases and J shed 4 bases, with 17 bases lying between them. The CDR3 coding sequence is TGCAGTGCTGAGCCATCCGGCAGGAGAGAGACCCAGTACTTC. It is translated as CSAEPSGRRETQYF.

The V and J genes are TRBV6-2 or TRBV6-3 and TRBJ2-7, with D tentatively TRBD1 (5 bases). This CDR3 region has 18 residues. Trimming removed 0 bases at V and 4 bases at J, with 22 bases between. Germline loops: CDR1 MNHEY, CDR2 SVGEGT. The CDR3 is CASSYSPHRWSYGYEQYF. Here the CDR3 DNA reads TGTGCCAGCAGTTACTCGCCTCACAGGTGGTCCTATGGATACGAGCAGTACTTC.

This clonotype has at least ten counts. CDR3 sequence: CASSDQAVSLEQYF. The CDR3 DNA sequence: TGTGCCAGCAGTGATCAGGCTGTGAGCCTCGAGCAGTACTTC. V usage is TRBV6-1 and J usage is TRBJ2-7; D gene ambiguous. The CDR3 extends over 14 amino acids. V was pared by 3 bases and J by 6 bases, with 15 bases between. Germline CDR1 MNHNS, CDR2 SASEGT.

This clonotype was picked up many times. The chain combines TRBV15 with TRBJ1-5; D unresolved. This CDR3 is built from 14 residues. V dropped 0 bases and J dropped 6 bases, with 9 bases sitting between them. Per the germline V gene, CDR1 is LNHNV and CDR2 is YYDKDF (reference sequence). In nucleotides, the CDR3 is TGTGCCACCAGCAGAGATCTGGAAGGTCAGCCCCAGCATTTT. Translation gives CATSRDLEGQPQHF. Filled out from reference TRBV15 and TRBJ1-5, the complete variable domain reads DAMVIQNPRYQVTQFGKPVTLSCSQTLNHNVMYWYQQKSSQAPKLLFHYYDKDFNNEADTPDNFQSRRPNTSFCFLDIRSPGLGDTAMYLCATSRDLEGQPQHFGDGTRLSIL.

This clonotype was counted at least ten times. V usage is TRBV24-1 and J usage is TRBJ2-1; 14 bases agree with TRBD2. The CDR3 is 17 amino acids. The V and J ends lost 3 bases and 6 bases, in that order; junction bases with no gene match: 6. CDR1 is KGHDR, CDR2 SFDVKD, per germline. CDR3 loop: CATSDPMTSGRGNEQFF. The DNA of the CDR3 is TGTGCCACCAGTGATCCGATGACTAGCGGGAGGGGCAATGAGCAGTTCTTC.

This clonotype was counted ten times or more. V and J are TRBV18 and TRBJ2-7, with TRBD1 as a possible D gene (7 bases). V dropped 8 bases and J dropped 3 bases, with 14 bases sitting between them. CDR1 is KGHSH and CDR2 is LQKENI in the germline V gene. The CDR3 is made up of 13 amino acids. The CDR3 protein is CASRRDSSYEQYF. DNA for the CDR3: TGTGCCAGCCGGAGGGACAGCAGCTACGAGCAGTACTTC.

This clonotype was observed many times. The rearrangement joins TRBV12-3 or TRBV12-4 to TRBJ1-6, with D tentatively TRBD1 (5 bases). This CDR3 spans 13 amino acids. Trimming shortened V by 8 bases and J by 8 bases, and 13 bases separated the two germline ends. In nucleotides, the CDR3 is TGTGCCAGCCGGGACCAGCAGTATTCACCCCTCCACTTT. It is translated as CASRDQQYSPLHF.

This clonotype has a count of ten or more. V is TRBV5-1 and J is TRBJ2-4; 15 positions match TRBD2. Per germline, CDR1 SGHRS and CDR2 YFSETQ. V shed 1 base and J 7 bases; nucleotides not matched to a gene: 9. The CDR3 spans 18 residues. This CDR3 reads CASSLRGLAGGPVNIQYF. CDR3 nucleotides: TGCGCCAGCAGCTTGCGTGGACTAGCGGGAGGGCCTGTGAACATTCAGTACTTC.

This clonotype was observed many times. A junction boundary mismatches the germline segment, possibly from a read error. The chain is built from TRBV6-5 and TRBJ2-5; either TRBD1 or TRBD2 may supply D (5 bases each). The CDR3 is made up of 16 amino acids. Germline CDR1 reads MNHEY; CDR2 reads SVGAGI. CDR3 amino acids: CASSYYSGTVQETQYF. The DNA for the CDR3 is TGTGCCAGCAGCTACTATTCAGGGACGGTGCAAGAGACCCAGTACTTC.

CDR3 DNA sequence: TGTGCCAGCAGCATTAAGGACGGATGGGAGACCCAGTACTTC. It yields the protein CASSIKDGWETQYF. The genes are TRBV25-1 and TRBJ2-5; D gene ambiguous. The CDR3 is made up of 14 amino acids. CDR1 MGHDK and CDR2 SYGVNS come from the germline V gene. Between the trimmed V and J ends, which lost 6 bases and 5 bases, there was a span of 16 bases.

This clonotype showed up many times. The chain recombines TRBV5-6 with TRBJ2-3; 10 bases agree with TRBD2. Looked up from germline, CDR1 is SGHDT and CDR2 is YYEEEE. Germline trimming cut 0 bases from V and 2 bases from J; bases unmatched to any gene: 9. This CDR3 is built from 18 residues. CDR3 sequence reads: CASSLDIIAGGFTDTQYF. The CDR3 nucleotides read TGTGCCAGCAGCTTGGATATTATAGCGGGAGGCTTCACAGATACGCAGTATTTT.

This clonotype was counted ten times or more. The chain joins TRBV12-3 or TRBV12-4 to TRBJ1-2, with 7 nucleotides matching TRBD1. The CDR3 spans 15 residues. V trimming: 7 bases; J trimming: 0 bases; junction bases outside the gene matches: 8. For the CDR3, the DNA is TGTGCCAGCATCCGGACAGGCGGATCTAACTATGGCTACACCTTC. Encoded protein: CASIRTGGSNYGYTF.

This clonotype was observed once. This sequence may be a read error, since a much larger clone differs from it by one base. J is TRBJ2-3 and V is TRBV6-1; possibly TRBD1 for D (5 bases). The J call may be incorrect, as the DNA end agrees better with TRBJ1-5. Per germline, CDR1 MNHNS and CDR2 SASEGT. This CDR3 is built from 15 residues. This chain's CDR3 is CASSPGTSGSSTQHF. CDR3 coding DNA: TGTGCCAGCAGCCCCGGGACTAGCGGGAGTTCTACGCAGCATTTT.

This clonotype came up many times. The V call is TRBV7-9, the J call TRBJ2-3; D uncertain. Germline CDR1 and CDR2: SEHNR and FQNEAQ (reference sequence). The CDR3 consists of 11 residues. V gave up 4 bases and J gave up 11 bases, with 10 bases separating them. For the CDR3, the DNA is TGTGCCAGCAGCTCGACCAAGAAGCAGTATTTT. Protein product: CASSSTKKQYF.

The rearrangement links TRBV5-1 to TRBJ2-4, with 9 bases that match TRBD2. Germline CDR1 is SGHRS and CDR2 is YFSETQ. This CDR3 comprises 16 residues. V lost 3 bases to trimming and J lost 4 bases; unmatched junction nucleotides: 8. The CDR3 loop reads CASSWGSSGIKNIQYF. CDR3 in DNA: TGCGCCAGCAGCTGGGGTTCTAGCGGGATAAAAAACATTCAGTACTTC.

This clonotype was detected ten times or more. V gene TRBV27 combines with J gene TRBJ2-6; D is perhaps TRBD1 (5 bases). V was shortened by 3 bases and J by 0 bases, with 12 bases between the two germline ends. This CDR3 is 17 amino acids long. Per the germline V gene, CDR1 is MNHEY and CDR2 is SMNVEV (reference sequence). The CDR3 nucleotides are TGTGCCAGCAGTTTTAGGGGCACCCCCTCTGGGGCCAACGTCCTGACTTTC. Translation gives CASSFRGTPSGANVLTF. Combining the CDR3 with reference TRBV27 and TRBJ2-6 gives the whole variable domain EAQVTQNPRYLITVTGKKLTVTCSQNMNHEYMSWYRQDPGLGLRQIYYSMNVEVTDKGDVPEGYKVSRKEKRNFPLILESPSPNQTSLYFCASSFRGTPSGANVLTFGAGSRLTVL.

This clonotype showed up many times. V gene TRBV7-9 combines with J gene TRBJ2-1; 8 bases map to TRBD2. The CDR3 spans 15 residues. V shed 1 base and J 10 bases; nucleotides not matched to a gene: 9. CDR1 and CDR2 (germline): SEHNR, FQNEAQ (reference sequence). CDR3 sequence reads: CASSLVSGGVREQFF. CDR3 DNA sequence: TGTGCCAGCAGCTTAGTCAGCGGGGGAGTGCGGGAGCAGTTCTTC. Based on the CDR3 plus reference TRBV7-9 and TRBJ2-1, the full variable domain is DTGVSQNPRHKITKRGQNVTFRCDPISEHNRLYWYRQTLGQGPEFLTYFQNEAQLEKSRLLSDRFSAERPKGSFSTLEIQRTEQGDSAMYLCASSLVSGGVREQFFGPGTRLTVL.

This clonotype was seen many times. This chain links TRBV12-3 or TRBV12-4 with TRBJ1-1; D might be TRBD1 (6 bases). The CDR3 is made up of 14 amino acids. Trimming stripped 6 bases from V and 5 bases from J, with 16 bases between. DNA of the CDR3: TGTGCCAGCAGGATGACAGGAGCGGCTACTGAAGCTTTCTTT. Encoded protein: CASRMTGAATEAFF.

The CDR3 nucleotides are TGTGCCTCCAGACTAGCGGGAGAGGAGTTCTTC. This encodes CASRLAGEEFF. J is TRBJ2-1 and V is TRBV6-1; 12 bases match TRBD2. The CDR3 totals 11 residues. Looked up from germline, CDR1 is MNHNS and CDR2 is SASEGT. With V trimmed by 11 bases and J by 14 bases, 7 bases remained unmatched.

This clonotype was found many times. This sequence joins TRBV4-3 and TRBJ2-7; 7 nucleotides line up with TRBD1. This CDR3 region has 15 residues. Trimming took 0 bases from V and 4 from J; bases not matched to a gene: 6. Per germline, CDR1 LGHNA and CDR2 YSLEER. CDR3 sequence: CASSQDIGGGYEQYF. CDR3 DNA: TGCGCCAGCAGCCAAGATATAGGGGGCGGGTACGAGCAGTACTTC.